These 30 T cell receptor beta chains originate from one sample sequenced in a study of blood T cell repertoires in COVID-19. Sequenced by immunoSEQ multiplex PCR; TCRdb stores in-frame clones only, minus some. The sample shows 70,000 or so clones, around 86% of them seen only once. Specimen: peripheral blood. All receptors derive from a woman aged 80 or over with active or convalescent COVID-19.

The rearrangement uses TRBV5-6 and TRBJ2-3; 11 bases fit TRBD2. Trimming removed 1 base from V and 2 bases from J; junction bases left unmatched: 9. The CDR3 has 18 amino acids. Looked up from germline, CDR1 is SGHDT and CDR2 is YYEEEE. The CDR3 spells CASSLWALAGGLTDTQYF. The CDR3 DNA follows: TGTGCCAGCAGCTTGTGGGCCTTAGCGGGGGGGCTCACAGATACGCAGTATTTT.

This chain uses TRBV7-2 with TRBJ1-2, with D perhaps TRBD1 (5 bases). Germline CDR1 is SGHTA and CDR2 is FQGNSA. The CDR3 sequence is 13 residues long. The V end lost 2 bases, the J end lost 7 bases, and 11 bases lay between the germline ends. The DNA for the CDR3 is TGTGCCAGCAGCTTAAGGCAGGGACTTGGCTACACCTTC. This gives the protein CASSLRQGLGYTF. Complete variable domain (other parts from reference TRBV7-2 and TRBJ1-2): GAGVSQSPSNKVTEKGKDVELRCDPISGHTALYWYRQSLGQGLEFLIYFQGNSAPDKSGLPSDRFSAERTGGSVSTLTIQRTQQEDSAVYLCASSLRQGLGYTFGSGTRLTVV.

The chain combines TRBV5-4 with TRBJ1-2; D is unclear. V lost 0 bases and J 4 bases, leaving 10 bases between the germline ends. The CDR3 sequence is 14 residues long. CDR1 is SGHNT, CDR2 YYREEE, per germline (reference sequence). As DNA, the CDR3 is TGTGCCAGCAGCTTGGAAGGACTCCTCTATGGCTACACCTTC. It translates to CASSLEGLLYGYTF.

The chain recombines TRBV7-2 with TRBJ2-7; perhaps TRBD1 as D (5 bases). This CDR3 has 12 residues. Trimming took 5 bases from V and 4 from J, leaving 9 bases between them. Per germline, CDR1 SGHTA and CDR2 FQGNSA. CDR3 residues: CASSKGRYEQYF. The CDR3 DNA follows: TGTGCCAGCAGCAAGGGGCGGTACGAGCAGTACTTC.

The chain employs TRBV18 and TRBJ1-1, with a tentative D call TRBD1 (5 bases). There are 14 residues in the CDR3. The V gene's germline CDR1 is KGHSH and CDR2 LQKENI. V lost 3 bases and J lost 4, with 12 bases in between. DNA for the CDR3: TGTGCCAGCTCACCCTCGCGGGGGGGCACTGAAGCTTTCTTT. It yields the protein CASSPSRGGTEAFF. Looking up the rest from reference TRBV18 and TRBJ1-1 gives the full variable domain: NAGVMQNPRHLVRRRGQEARLRCSPMKGHSHVYWYRQLPEEGLKFMVYLQKENIIDESGMPKERFSAEFPKEGPSILRIQQVVRGDSAAYFCASSPSRGGTEAFFGQGTRLTVV.

J is TRBJ1-5 and V is TRBV3-1 (or the pseudogene TRBV3-2), with no clear D. The V gene lost 1 base and the J gene lost 0 bases, with 7 bases spanning the gap. This CDR3 region has 15 residues. Germline values: CDR1 LGHDT, CDR2 YNNKEL (reference sequence). The CDR3 sequence is CASSQGDYSNQPQHF. The CDR3 DNA reads TGTGCCAGCAGCCAAGGAGATTATAGCAATCAGCCCCAGCATTTT.

The chain has TRBV19 and TRBJ1-6, with 7 bases aligning to TRBD1. The V segment lost 10 bases and the J segment 8 bases; nucleotides outside the gene matches: 8. The CDR3 extends over 13 amino acids. The germline V gene encodes CDR1 LNHDA and CDR2 SQIVND (reference sequence). The CDR3: CATTQGIDSPLHF. CDR3 nucleotide sequence: TGTGCCACTACACAGGGGATCGATTCACCCCTCCACTTT.

The chain employs TRBV4-3 and TRBJ2-1, with D possibly matching TRBD1 (6 bases). Looked up from germline, CDR1 is LGHNA and CDR2 is YSLEER. V lost 2 bases and J lost 10, with 15 bases in between. The CDR3 is 14 amino acids. CDR3 amino acids: CASSQTRDKKEQFF. The CDR3 DNA is TGCGCCAGCAGCCAAACCCGGGACAAGAAGGAGCAGTTCTTC.

The chain links TRBV7-9 to TRBJ2-4; possibly TRBD2 for D (5 bases). V was cut by 4 bases and J by 0 bases, with 16 bases left in between. The CDR3 runs to 17 residues. Germline-derived CDR1 and CDR2 are SEHNR and FQNEAQ (reference sequence). The CDR3 bases are TGTGCCAGCAGCTCGTCGACGGACTCCCTAGCCAAAAACATTCAGTACTTC. As protein: CASSSSTDSLAKNIQYF.

This clone was seen a few times. V is TRBV7-3 and J is TRBJ2-5, with TRBD2 as a possible D gene (6 bases). The germline gives CDR1 SGHTA, CDR2 FQGTGA. Trimming stripped 4 bases from V and 5 bases from J, with 17 bases between. The CDR3 contains 15 residues. The CDR3 is CASSSSGRGGETQYF. The CDR3 bases are TGTGCCAGCAGCTCCTCCGGCCGTGGAGGGGAGACCCAGTACTTC.

The chain joins TRBV6-5 to TRBJ1-1; D gene ambiguous. Germline V lookup: CDR1 MNHEY, CDR2 SVGAGI. This CDR3 spans 12 amino acids. Trimming removed 10 bases at V and 2 bases at J, with 11 bases between. In nucleotides, the CDR3 is TGTGCCAACCCGAACGGTAACACTGAAGCTTTCTTT. The encoded protein is CANPNGNTEAFF.

CDR3 amino acids: CASSPFTGGASGELFF. CDR3 nucleotide sequence: TGTGCCAGCTCACCGTTTACAGGGGGCGCTTCCGGGGAGCTGTTTTTT. This rearrangement joins TRBV18 to TRBJ2-2; the match to TRBD1 covers 9 bases. CDR3 length: 16 amino acids. J gave up 6 bases and V 3 bases, and 8 bases lay outside the gene matches. In germline, CDR1 is KGHSH, CDR2 LQKENI. Looking up the rest from reference TRBV18 and TRBJ2-2 gives the full variable domain: NAGVMQNPRHLVRRRGQEARLRCSPMKGHSHVYWYRQLPEEGLKFMVYLQKENIIDESGMPKERFSAEFPKEGPSILRIQQVVRGDSAAYFCASSPFTGGASGELFFGEGSRLTVL.

The chain joins TRBV15 to TRBJ1-3, with D possibly matching TRBD1 (5 bases). The V gene lost 0 bases and the J gene lost 2 bases, with 11 bases spanning the gap. There are 16 residues in the CDR3. CDR1 and CDR2 from the germline V gene are LNHNV and YYDKDF (reference sequence). The CDR3 DNA is TGTGCCACCAGCAGAGAATATCAGGGTGCTGGAAACACCATATATTTT. Residues: CATSREYQGAGNTIYF.

This rearrangement joins TRBV30 to TRBJ1-4; a possible D gene is TRBD1 (5 bases). V was pared by 4 bases and J by 7 bases, with 13 bases between. The CDR3 covers 13 residues. Germline V lookup: CDR1 GTSNPN, CDR2 SVGIG (reference sequence). This chain's CDR3 is CAWKRQGAEKLFF. DNA for the CDR3: TGTGCCTGGAAACGGCAGGGTGCTGAAAAACTGTTTTTT.

J is TRBJ2-2 and V is TRBV3-1 (or the pseudogene TRBV3-2); D is possibly TRBD2 (5 bases). Germline loops: CDR1 LGHDT, CDR2 YNNKEL (reference sequence). V was trimmed by 2 bases and J by 6 bases, leaving 16 bases between them. The CDR3 runs 16 residues. CDR3 region: CASSQLGKGEAGELFF. As DNA, the CDR3 is TGTGCCAGCAGCCAATTAGGGAAGGGAGAGGCCGGGGAGCTGTTTTTT.

J is TRBJ2-1 and V is TRBV6-5; 8 bases align to TRBD1. This CDR3 contains 15 residues. Germline V gives CDR1 MNHEY, CDR2 SVGAGI. V was clipped by 7 bases and J by 6 bases; unmatched bases: 11. In DNA form, the CDR3 reads TGTGCCAGCACCGCCGGACAGGGAAGGCGCAATGAGCAGTTCTTC. It codes for CASTAGQGRRNEQFF.

This chain uses TRBV4-1 with TRBJ1-5, with 9 nucleotides matching TRBD1. This CDR3 is built from 16 residues. Unmatched junction bases numbered 6, after V lost 3 bases and J lost 3 bases. Germline-derived CDR1 and CDR2 are MGHRA and YSYEKL. CDR3 nucleotides: TGCGCCAGCAGCCAGATAGGGACAGGGAACAATCAGCCCCAGCATTTT. Translated, it gives CASSQIGTGNNQPQHF.

Turning to this clone: Other nucleotide sequences from this sample produce the same CDR3. The CDR3 sequence is CASSIRREGQPQHF. The CDR3 DNA is TGTGCCAGTAGTATAAGGAGGGAGGGCCAGCCCCAGCATTTT. The chain couples TRBV19 to TRBJ1-5; D remains ambiguous. The CDR3 covers 14 residues. The germline V gene encodes CDR1 LNHDA and CDR2 SQIVND (reference sequence). The V gene lost 2 bases and the J gene lost 7 bases, with 12 bases spanning the gap.

This rearrangement joins TRBV4-3 to TRBJ2-3; unclear D gene. This CDR3 has 15 residues. Trimming took 3 bases from V and 4 from J, leaving 14 bases between them. Germline loops: CDR1 LGHNA, CDR2 YSLEER. CDR3 in amino acids: CASSHRLRIPDTQYF. CDR3 nucleotide sequence: TGCGCCAGCAGCCACCGACTGCGAATCCCAGATACGCAGTATTTT.

V and J are TRBV20-1 and TRBJ2-1, with TRBD1 matching 11 bases. The CDR3 is made up of 16 amino acids. The J segment lost 8 bases and the V segment lost 3 bases, leaving 12 bases of the junction unmatched. Looked up from germline, CDR1 is DFQATT and CDR2 is SNEGSKA (reference sequence). The CDR3 reads CSASWSGQGAIDEQFF. CDR3 DNA: TGCAGTGCTAGTTGGTCCGGACAGGGGGCAATCGATGAGCAGTTCTTC.

This chain links TRBV5-5 with TRBJ2-1; possibly TRBD2 for D (5 bases). CDR1 SGHKS and CDR2 YYEKEE come from the germline V gene (reference sequence). The CDR3 is made up of 12 amino acids. Trimming stripped 5 bases from V and 10 bases from J, with 13 bases between. The CDR3 spells CASSQVSGEQFF. The CDR3 nucleotides are TGTGCCAGCAGTCAAGTTTCGGGGGAGCAGTTCTTC.

The genes are TRBV6-2 or TRBV6-3 and TRBJ2-1, with D tentatively TRBD2 (7 bases). The V end lost 5 bases, the J end lost 8 bases, and 31 bases lay between the germline ends. The CDR3 length is 19 residues. Looked up from germline, CDR1 is MNHEY and CDR2 is SVGEGT. The DNA of the CDR3 is TGTGCCAGCAGTAGGAGGGGGGGGCAAGCCCCCTTTCTGGGCCATGAGCAGTTCTTC. Protein sequence: CASSRRGGQAPFLGHEQFF.

This clone was recorded a few times. This rearrangement joins TRBV10-3 to TRBJ2-1, with D maybe TRBD1 (5 bases). V gave up 6 bases and J gave up 5 bases, with 5 bases separating them. The CDR3 consists of 11 residues. Germline V lookup: CDR1 ENHRY, CDR2 SYGVKD. The CDR3 loop reads CAISRDNEQFF. CDR3 DNA: TGTGCCATCAGCAGGGACAATGAGCAGTTCTTC.

The rearrangement joins TRBV19 to TRBJ2-7, with 9 nucleotides matching TRBD2. Germline values: CDR1 LNHDA, CDR2 SQIVND (reference sequence). J lost 6 bases, V lost 5 bases, and 8 bases had no gene match. CDR3 size: 14 residues. The CDR3 bases are TGTGCCAGTAGTCGAGCGGGGGGACCATTCGAGCAGTACTTC. This encodes CASSRAGGPFEQYF.

This clone was observed once. The chain has TRBV7-2 and TRBJ2-3; D is unclear. The CDR3 is 13 amino acids. CDR1 and CDR2 from the germline V gene are SGHTA and FQGNSA. V lost 5 bases and J 3 bases, leaving 9 bases between the germline ends. CDR3 DNA: TGTGCCAGCAGCCCTAAAAGAACAGATACGCAGTATTTT. It encodes CASSPKRTDTQYF.

This clone was picked up a small number of times. The chain couples TRBV4-1 to TRBJ2-7, with TRBD1 identical over 9 bases. CDR3 size: 16 residues. Germline CDR1 is MGHRA and CDR2 is YSYEKL. Unmatched junction bases numbered 8, after V lost 2 bases and J lost 3 bases. This chain's CDR3 is CASSQTGTGRVYEQYF. The CDR3, as DNA: TGCGCCAGCAGCCAAACCGGGACAGGGAGAGTCTACGAGCAGTACTTC.

The chain has TRBV7-3 and TRBJ2-3; 13 bases are shared with TRBD2. Germline CDR1 SGHTA, CDR2 FQGTGA. This CDR3 is 16 amino acids long. Germline trimming cut 5 bases from V and 2 bases from J; bases unmatched to any gene: 4. Written as DNA, the CDR3 is TGTGCCAGCAGCCTGGGACTAGCGGGACTCACAGATACGCAGTATTTT. Translated: CASSLGLAGLTDTQYF.

The V gene is TRBV28, the J gene TRBJ1-5, with 7 bases identical to TRBD1. This CDR3 has 13 residues. V was clipped by 6 bases and J by 6 bases; unmatched bases: 5. Looked up from germline, CDR1 is MDHEN and CDR2 is SYDVKM. Here the CDR3 DNA reads TGTGCCAGCAGACCACAGGGGCCTCAGCCCCAGCATTTT. Protein: CASRPQGPQPQHF.

This clone was counted a single time. The chain is built from TRBV4-3 and TRBJ1-3; possibly TRBD1 for D (5 bases). Trimming took off 1 base at V and 2 bases at J, with 15 bases between the two ends. The germline V gene has CDR1 LGHNA and CDR2 YSLEER. This CDR3 spans 17 amino acids. CDR3 sequence (DNA): TGCGCCAGCAGCCAAGTGGGGGGGTTCTCAGCTGGAAACACCATATATTTT. Amino acid sequence: CASSQVGGFSAGNTIYF.

The chain recombines TRBV4-3 with TRBJ2-3; 11 bases are a match to TRBD2. The CDR3 extends over 17 amino acids. V shed 1 base and J 1 base; nucleotides not matched to a gene: 4. Germline-derived CDR1 and CDR2 are LGHNA and YSLEER. The CDR3 bases are TGCGCCAGCAGCCAAGCTCCACTAGCGGGGGGCACAGATACGCAGTATTTT. This gives the protein CASSQAPLAGGTDTQYF.